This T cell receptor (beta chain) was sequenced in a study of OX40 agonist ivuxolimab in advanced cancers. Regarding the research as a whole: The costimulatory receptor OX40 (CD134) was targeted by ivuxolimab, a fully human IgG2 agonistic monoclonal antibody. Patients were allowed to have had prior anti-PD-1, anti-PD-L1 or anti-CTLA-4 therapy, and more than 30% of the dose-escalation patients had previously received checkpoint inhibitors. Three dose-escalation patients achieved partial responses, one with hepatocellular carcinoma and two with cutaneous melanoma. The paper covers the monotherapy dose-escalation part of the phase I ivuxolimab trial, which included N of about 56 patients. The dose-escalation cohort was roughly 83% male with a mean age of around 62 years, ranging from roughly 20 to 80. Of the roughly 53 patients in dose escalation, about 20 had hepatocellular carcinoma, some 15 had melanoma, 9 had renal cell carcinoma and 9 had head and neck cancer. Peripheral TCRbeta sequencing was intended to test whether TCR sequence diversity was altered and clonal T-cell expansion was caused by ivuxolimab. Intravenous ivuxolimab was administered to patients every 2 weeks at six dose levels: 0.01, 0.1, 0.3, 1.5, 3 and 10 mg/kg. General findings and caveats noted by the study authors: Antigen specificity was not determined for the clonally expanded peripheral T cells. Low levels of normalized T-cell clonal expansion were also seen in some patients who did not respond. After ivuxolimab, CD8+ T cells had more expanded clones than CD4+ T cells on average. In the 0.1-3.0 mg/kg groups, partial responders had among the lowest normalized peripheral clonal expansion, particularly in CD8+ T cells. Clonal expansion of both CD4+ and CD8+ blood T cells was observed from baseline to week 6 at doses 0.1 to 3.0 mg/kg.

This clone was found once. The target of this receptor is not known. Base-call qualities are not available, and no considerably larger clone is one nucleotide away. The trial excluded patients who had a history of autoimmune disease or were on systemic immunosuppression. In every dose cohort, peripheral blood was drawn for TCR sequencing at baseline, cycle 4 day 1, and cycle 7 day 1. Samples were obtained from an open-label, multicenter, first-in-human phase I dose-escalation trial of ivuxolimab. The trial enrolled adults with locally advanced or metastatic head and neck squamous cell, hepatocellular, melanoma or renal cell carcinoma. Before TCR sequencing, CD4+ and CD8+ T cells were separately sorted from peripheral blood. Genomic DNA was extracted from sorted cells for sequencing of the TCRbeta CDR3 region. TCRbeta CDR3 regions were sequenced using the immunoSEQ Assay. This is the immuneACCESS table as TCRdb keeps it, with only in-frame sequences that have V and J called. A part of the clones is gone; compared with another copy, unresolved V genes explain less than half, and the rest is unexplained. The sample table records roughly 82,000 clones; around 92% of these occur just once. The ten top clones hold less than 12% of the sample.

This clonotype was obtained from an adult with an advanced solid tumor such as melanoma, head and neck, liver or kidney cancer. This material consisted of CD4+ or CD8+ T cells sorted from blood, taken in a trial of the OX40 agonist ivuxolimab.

The sequenced DNA is TGTGCCATCAGTACGACCGATGAGACCCAGTACTTC. The encoded protein is CAISTTDETQYF. Here the chain combines TRBV10-3 and TRBJ2-5; the D gene identity is not certain. The CDR3, cysteine through phenylalanine, is 12 amino acids long. CDR3 DNA only is kept here, 36 bases in frame from base 1. CDR1 ENHRY and CDR2 SYGVKD are derived from the germline V gene. Cut back by 5 bases and 5 bases, the V and J ends lie 9 bases apart.